Listed below are T cell receptor beta chains from one sample, sequenced in a study of cytomegalovirus exposure and HLA in healthy donors. The table came from immunoSEQ multiplex PCR; TCRdb's copy has only in-frame clones and leaves some out. Among 100,000 to 150,000 clones listed, around 80% were seen once. The sequenced material came from PBMCs. The receptors were sampled from a man aged 30 to 39 in good health and CMV-seronegative. The CDR3 runs from the conserved cysteine through the conserved F or W. Each record gives: V gene, D gene, clone size, J gene, CDR3 protein, CDR3 DNA. D genes are given only for firm matches. Size values are once, few and many counts, or a class for expanded clones, and some rows have none.

V: TRBV25-1
D: -
size: -
J: TRBJ1-2
CDR3: CASSSLMAGYGYTF
DNA: TGTGCCAGCAGTAGCCTCATGGCAGGCTATGGCTACACCTTC

V: TRBV6-5
D: -
size: -
J: TRBJ2-7
CDR3: CASSNTGLSSYEQYF
DNA: TGTGCCAGCAGTAACACAGGGTTGAGCTCCTACGAGCAGTACTTC

V: TRBV10-2
D: TRBD1
size: -
J: TRBJ1-5
CDR3: CASSELRTGNQPQHF
DNA: TGCGCCAGCAGTGAACTTCGGACAGGTAATCAGCCCCAGCATTTT

V: TRBV28
D: -
size: -
J: TRBJ1-2
CDR3: CASSFGLSIYGYTF
DNA: TGTGCCAGCAGTTTCGGACTTTCTATCTACGGCTACACCTTC

V: TRBV6-5
D: TRBD1
size: -
J: TRBJ1-2
CDR3: CASRTTGKYTF
DNA: TGTGCCAGCAGAACGACAGGGAAATACACCTTC

V: TRBV6-5
D: -
size: -
J: TRBJ2-7
CDR3: CASSYVQGSYEQYF
DNA: TGTGCCAGCAGTTACGTGCAGGGAAGCTACGAGCAGTACTTC

V: TRBV6-5
D: -
size: -
J: TRBJ1-4
CDR3: CASSYSGAGTNEKLFF
DNA: TGTGCCAGCAGTTACTCGGGGGCCGGGACTAATGAAAAACTGTTTTTT

V: TRBV6-1
D: TRBD2
size: -
J: TRBJ2-1
CDR3: CASSDSGRTHSYNEQFF
DNA: TGTGCCAGCAGTGACAGCGGGAGGACCCACTCCTACAATGAGCAGTTCTTC

V: TRBV28
D: -
size: -
J: TRBJ1-5
CDR3: CASSALTVVGAQHF
DNA: TGTGCCAGCAGTGCTCTTACCGTCGTAGGGGCCCAGCATTTT

V: TRBV30
D: TRBD2
size: -
J: TRBJ2-5
CDR3: CAWSVRLAEETQYF
DNA: TGTGCCTGGAGTGTACGTCTAGCGGAAGAGACCCAGTACTTC

V: TRBV29-1
D: TRBD2
size: -
J: TRBJ2-7
CDR3: CSVTSGSPYEQYF
DNA: TGCAGCGTGACTAGCGGGAGCCCCTACGAGCAGTACTTC

V: TRBV1
D: -
size: once
J: TRBJ2-5
CDR3: CTGLAQLKQETQYF
DNA: TGCACAGGACTAGCGCAGCTAAAACAAGAGACCCAGTACTTC

V: TRBV28
D: -
size: once
J: TRBJ1-4
CDR3: CASSLGQLGEKLFF
DNA: TGTGCCAGCAGTCTCGGACAGTTGGGTGAAAAACTGTTTTTT

V: TRBV2
D: -
size: -
J: TRBJ2-1
CDR3: CASSGEQEQFF
DNA: TGTGCCAGCAGCGGGGAACAGGAGCAGTTCTTC

V: TRBV10-3
D: -
size: -
J: TRBJ2-1
CDR3: CATSGNEQFF
DNA: TGTGCCACCTCGGGCAATGAGCAGTTCTTC

V: TRBV20-1
D: -
size: few
J: TRBJ2-7
CDR3: CSAAGPYEQYF
DNA: TGCAGCGCGGCGGGCCCCTACGAGCAGTACTTC

V: TRBV7-9
D: TRBD2
size: -
J: TRBJ2-5
CDR3: CASSLGSRGGSIETQYF
DNA: TGTGCCAGCAGCTTAGGTTCACGCGGGGGTAGCATAGAGACCCAGTACTTC

V: TRBV10-1
D: -
size: -
J: TRBJ2-7
CDR3: CASSESGRGTYEQYF
DNA: TGCGCCAGCAGTGAGTCGGGCAGGGGAACCTACGAGCAGTACTTC

V: TRBV7-2
D: -
size: -
J: TRBJ2-7
CDR3: CASLSWGGTYEQYF
DNA: TGTGCCAGCTTGTCTTGGGGCGGAACCTACGAGCAGTACTTC

V: TRBV4-2
D: -
size: once
J: TRBJ1-1
CDR3: CASSQAGLYTEAFF
DNA: TGTGCCAGCAGCCAAGCAGGGCTCTACACTGAAGCTTTCTTT

V: TRBV28
D: -
size: -
J: TRBJ2-2
CDR3: CASSFHSGDTGELFF
DNA: TGTGCCAGCAGTTTCCATAGCGGAGACACCGGGGAGCTGTTTTTT

V: TRBV2
D: TRBD2
size: -
J: TRBJ2-3
CDR3: CASRVILAGGSDTQYF
DNA: TGTGCCAGCAGGGTAATACTAGCGGGAGGTTCCGATACGCAGTATTTT

V: TRBV4-3
D: TRBD2
size: -
J: TRBJ2-3
CDR3: CASKRGGTDTQYF
DNA: TGCGCCAGCAAGCGGGGGGGCACAGATACGCAGTATTTT

V: TRBV4-3
D: -
size: -
J: TRBJ1-4
CDR3: CASSQDSRSGGEKLFF
DNA: TGCGCCAGCAGCCAAGACTCCCGGAGCGGCGGTGAAAAACTGTTTTTT

V: TRBV5-1
D: TRBD2
size: once
J: TRBJ2-1
CDR3: CASSPETSRGEFF
DNA: TGCGCCAGCAGCCCAGAGACTAGCCGGGGAGAGTTCTTC

V: TRBV19
D: TRBD1
size: -
J: TRBJ1-4
CDR3: CASSRGTAATNEKLFF
DNA: TGTGCCAGTAGTAGAGGGACAGCCGCAACTAATGAAAAACTGTTTTTT

V: TRBV9
D: -
size: -
J: TRBJ1-1
CDR3: CASSEQGENTEAFF
DNA: TGTGCCAGCAGCGAACAGGGAGAGAACACTGAAGCTTTCTTT

V: TRBV29-1
D: TRBD1
size: -
J: TRBJ2-7
CDR3: CSVIGQGGYEQYF
DNA: TGCAGCGTCATAGGACAGGGAGGATACGAGCAGTACTTC

V: TRBV15
D: -
size: -
J: TRBJ1-2
CDR3: CATSRDWRDGVNYGYTF
DNA: TGTGCCACCAGCAGAGATTGGAGGGACGGAGTTAACTATGGCTACACCTTC

V: TRBV5-4
D: TRBD1
size: -
J: TRBJ2-5
CDR3: CASSFGTVRVGETQYF
DNA: TGTGCCAGCAGCTTCGGGACAGTCCGCGTGGGAGAGACCCAGTACTTC

V: TRBV21-1
D: -
size: -
J: TRBJ2-7
CDR3: CASSKAPGTGTGGYEQYF
DNA: TGTGCCAGCAGCAAAGCGCCGGGGACCGGGACAGGGGGCTACGAGCAGTACTTC

V: TRBV5-6
D: TRBD2
size: -
J: TRBJ2-3
CDR3: CASSLEGLAADTDTQYF
DNA: TGTGCCAGCAGCTTGGAGGGACTAGCGGCCGACACAGATACGCAGTATTTT

V: TRBV30
D: TRBD1
size: -
J: TRBJ1-5
CDR3: CAWSARAGGINQPQHF
DNA: TGTGCCTGGAGTGCTCGTGCAGGGGGCATTAATCAGCCCCAGCATTTT

V: TRBV10-3
D: TRBD2
size: few
J: TRBJ2-1
CDR3: CAISEEAGGPPRNEQFF
DNA: TGTGCCATCAGTGAGGAAGCGGGAGGGCCCCCTAGAAATGAGCAGTTCTTC

V: TRBV7-9
D: -
size: -
J: TRBJ1-1
CDR3: CASSFSGGGTEAFF
DNA: TGTGCCAGCAGCTTCTCTGGAGGAGGCACTGAAGCTTTCTTT

V: TRBV7-9
D: TRBD2
size: -
J: TRBJ2-3
CDR3: CASSPLPYVQRGNTDTQYF
DNA: TGTGCCAGCAGCCCCCTCCCTTATGTCCAGCGGGGGAACACAGATACGCAGTATTTT

V: TRBV6-4
D: -
size: -
J: TRBJ1-1
CDR3: CASSVSQGAEAFF
DNA: TGTGCCAGCAGTGTATCACAGGGAGCTGAAGCTTTCTTT